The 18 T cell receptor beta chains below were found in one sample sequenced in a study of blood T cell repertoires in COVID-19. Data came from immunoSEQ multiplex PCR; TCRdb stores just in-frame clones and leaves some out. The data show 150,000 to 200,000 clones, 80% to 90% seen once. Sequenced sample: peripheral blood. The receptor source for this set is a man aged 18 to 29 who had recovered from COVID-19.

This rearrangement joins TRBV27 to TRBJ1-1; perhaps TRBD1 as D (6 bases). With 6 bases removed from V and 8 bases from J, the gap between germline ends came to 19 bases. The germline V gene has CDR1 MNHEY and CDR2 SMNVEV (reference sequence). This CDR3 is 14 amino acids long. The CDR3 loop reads CASSPSGGAREAFF. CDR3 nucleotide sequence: TGTGCCAGCAGCCCTAGCGGGGGGGCCAGGGAAGCTTTCTTT.

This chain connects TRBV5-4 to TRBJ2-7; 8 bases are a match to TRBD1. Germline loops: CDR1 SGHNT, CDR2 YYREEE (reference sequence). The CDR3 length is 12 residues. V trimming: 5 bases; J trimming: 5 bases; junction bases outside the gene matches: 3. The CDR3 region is CASRPGGDEQYF. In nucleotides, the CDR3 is TGTGCCAGCAGACCAGGGGGCGACGAGCAGTACTTC.

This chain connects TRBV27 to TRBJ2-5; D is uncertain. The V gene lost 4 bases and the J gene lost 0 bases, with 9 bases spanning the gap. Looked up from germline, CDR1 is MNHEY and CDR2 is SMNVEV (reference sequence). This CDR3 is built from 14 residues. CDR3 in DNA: TGTGCCAGCAGTTCGGCGGCGTACCAAGAGACCCAGTACTTC. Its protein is CASSSAAYQETQYF.

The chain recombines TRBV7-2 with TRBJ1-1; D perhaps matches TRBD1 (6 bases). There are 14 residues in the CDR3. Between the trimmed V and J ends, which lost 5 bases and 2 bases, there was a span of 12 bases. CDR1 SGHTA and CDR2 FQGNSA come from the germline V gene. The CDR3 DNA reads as TGTGCCAGCAGCGAGCAGGGGTTTAACACTGAAGCTTTCTTT. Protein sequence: CASSEQGFNTEAFF.

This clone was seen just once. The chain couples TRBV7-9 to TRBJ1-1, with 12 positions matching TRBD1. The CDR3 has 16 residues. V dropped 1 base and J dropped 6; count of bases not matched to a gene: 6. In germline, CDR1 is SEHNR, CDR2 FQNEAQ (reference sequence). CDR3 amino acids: CASSLGPGQGAPEAFF. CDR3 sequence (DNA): TGTGCCAGCAGCTTAGGACCGGGACAGGGGGCTCCTGAAGCTTTCTTT.

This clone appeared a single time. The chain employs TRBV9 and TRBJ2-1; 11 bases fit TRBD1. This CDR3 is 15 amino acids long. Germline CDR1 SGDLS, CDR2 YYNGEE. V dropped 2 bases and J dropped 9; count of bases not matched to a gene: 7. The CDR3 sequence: CASSVGQGDWSEQFF. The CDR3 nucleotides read TGTGCCAGCAGCGTGGGACAGGGGGATTGGAGTGAGCAGTTCTTC.

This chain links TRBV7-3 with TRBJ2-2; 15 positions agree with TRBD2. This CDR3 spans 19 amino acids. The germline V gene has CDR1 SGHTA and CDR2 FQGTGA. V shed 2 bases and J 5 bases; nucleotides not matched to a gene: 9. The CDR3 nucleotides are TGTGCCAGCAGCTTATCCTGGACTAGCGGGAGGGCCCGGACCGGGGAGCTGTTTTTT. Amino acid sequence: CASSLSWTSGRARTGELFF.

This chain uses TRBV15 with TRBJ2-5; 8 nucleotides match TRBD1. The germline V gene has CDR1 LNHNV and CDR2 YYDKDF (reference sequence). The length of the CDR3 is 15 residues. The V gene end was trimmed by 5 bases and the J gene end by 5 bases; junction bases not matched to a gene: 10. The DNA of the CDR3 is TGTGCCACCAGCTCCCGGACAGGGCCAGGCGAGACCCAGTACTTC. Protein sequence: CATSSRTGPGETQYF.

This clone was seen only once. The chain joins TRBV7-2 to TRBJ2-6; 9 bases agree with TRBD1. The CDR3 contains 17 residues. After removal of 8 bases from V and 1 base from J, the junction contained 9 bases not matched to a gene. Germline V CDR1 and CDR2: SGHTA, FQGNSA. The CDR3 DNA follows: TGTGCCAGCTTTTGGGGACAGGGATTTTCTGGGGCCAACGTCCTGACTTTC. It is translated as CASFWGQGFSGANVLTF.

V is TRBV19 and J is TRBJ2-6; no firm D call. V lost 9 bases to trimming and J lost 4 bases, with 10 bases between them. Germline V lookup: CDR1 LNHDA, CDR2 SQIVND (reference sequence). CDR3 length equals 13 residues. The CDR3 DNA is TGTGCCAGCACAGCCTCCGGGGCCAACGTCCTGACTTTC. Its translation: CASTASGANVLTF.

DNA of the CDR3: TGTGCCTGGAGCTCCGGGATTCGACAGGACCCTGTTAACACCGGGGAGCTGTTTTTT. It is translated as CAWSSGIRQDPVNTGELFF. The V and J genes are TRBV30 and TRBJ2-2, with D possibly matching TRBD1 (6 bases). Germline lookup yields CDR1 GTSNPN and CDR2 SVGIG (reference sequence). V shed 3 bases and J shed 2 bases, with 25 bases lying between them. CDR3 length equals 19 residues. Looking up the rest from reference TRBV30 and TRBJ2-2 gives the full variable domain: SQTIHQWPATLVQPVGSPLSLECTVEGTSNPNLYWYRQAAGRGLQLLFYSVGIGQISSEVPQNLSASRPQDRQFILSSKKLLLSDSGFYLCAWSSGIRQDPVNTGELFFGEGSRLTVL.

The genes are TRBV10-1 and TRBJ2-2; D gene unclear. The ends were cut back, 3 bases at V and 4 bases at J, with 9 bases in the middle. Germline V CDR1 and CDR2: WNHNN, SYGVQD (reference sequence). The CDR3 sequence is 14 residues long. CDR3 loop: CASSDLGSTGELFF. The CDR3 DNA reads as TGCGCCAGCAGTGACCTAGGAAGCACCGGGGAGCTGTTTTTT.

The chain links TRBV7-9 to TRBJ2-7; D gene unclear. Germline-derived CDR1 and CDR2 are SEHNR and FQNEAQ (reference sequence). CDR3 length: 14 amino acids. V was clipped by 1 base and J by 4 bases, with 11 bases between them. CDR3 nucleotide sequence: TGTGCCAGCAGCTTAGATATTTGGCCTTACGAGCAGTACTTC. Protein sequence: CASSLDIWPYEQYF.

The CDR3 protein is CASSSQGYSTEAFF. Here the CDR3 DNA reads TGTGCCAGCAGTTCTCAGGGGTACAGCACTGAAGCTTTCTTT. The V and J genes are TRBV6-2 or TRBV6-3 and TRBJ1-1; weak D call: TRBD1 (6 bases). The V end was cut by 4 bases, the J end by 4 bases, with 13 bases between. There are 14 residues in the CDR3. Germline V gene lookup returns CDR1 MNHEY and CDR2 SVGEGT.

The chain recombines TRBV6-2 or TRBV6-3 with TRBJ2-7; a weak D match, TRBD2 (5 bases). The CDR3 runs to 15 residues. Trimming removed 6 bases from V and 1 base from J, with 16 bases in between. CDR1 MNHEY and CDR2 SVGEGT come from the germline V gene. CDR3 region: CASSDRGGSSYEQYF. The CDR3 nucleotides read TGTGCCAGCAGCGACCGTGGCGGGTCTTCCTACGAGCAGTACTTC.

CDR3 nucleotide sequence: TGCGCCAGCAGCCAAGGCGCCCTTAACACCGGGGAGCTGTTTTTT. It yields the protein CASSQGALNTGELFF. This chain connects TRBV4-1 to TRBJ2-2; D is unclear. This CDR3 has 15 amino acids. V shed 1 base and J shed 2 bases, with 8 bases lying between them. Germline CDR1 MGHRA, CDR2 YSYEKL.

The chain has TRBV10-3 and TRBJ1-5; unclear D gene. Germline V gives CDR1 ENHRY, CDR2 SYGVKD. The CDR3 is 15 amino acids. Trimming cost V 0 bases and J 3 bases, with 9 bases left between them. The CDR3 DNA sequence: TGTGCCATCAGTGAGTCGTCCGTTTCCAATCAGCCCCAGCATTTT. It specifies CAISESSVSNQPQHF.

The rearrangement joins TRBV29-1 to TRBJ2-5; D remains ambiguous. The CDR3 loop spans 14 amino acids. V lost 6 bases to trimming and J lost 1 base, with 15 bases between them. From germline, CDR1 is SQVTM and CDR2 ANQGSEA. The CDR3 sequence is CSVDGSLLQETQYF. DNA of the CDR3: TGCAGCGTCGACGGGTCGCTACTCCAAGAGACCCAGTACTTC. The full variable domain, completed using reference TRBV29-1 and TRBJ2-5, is SAVISQKPSRDICQRGTSLTIQCQVDSQVTMMFWYRQQPGQSLTLIATANQGSEATYESGFVIDKFPISRPNLTFSTLTVSNMSPEDSSIYLCSVDGSLLQETQYFGPGTRLLVL.